This T cell receptor beta chain derives from a study of blood T cell repertoires in COVID-19. Repertoires were generated with immunoSEQ multiplex PCR, while TCRdb's copy carries only in-frame clones and drops some. The repertoire consists of approximately 140,000 clones, with nearly 85% occurring once and the leading ten covering around 3.9%. With 0 bases removed from V and 4 bases from J, the gap between germline ends came to 10 bases. This CDR3 spans 15 amino acids. Germline CDR1 and CDR2: SGHNT and YYREEE (reference sequence). Sequenced sample: PBMCs or T cells enriched from blood (not recorded which). This TCR was sampled from a man between 45 and 60 years old in a cohort exposed to, infected with or recovered from COVID-19 (not recorded which). The chain employs TRBV5-4 and TRBJ2-2; D possibly corresponds to TRBD1 (6 bases). In DNA, the CDR3 is TGTGCCAGCAGCTTGGCCCAGGGGCTCACCGGGGAGCTGTTTTTT. It is translated as CASSLAQGLTGELFF.